The clone carrying this T cell receptor beta chain was recorded many times. The antigen remains undetermined. The data originate from a study of shared clonotypes between healthy human individuals. Study results and caveats: Among the subsets, naive ones generally showed larger estimated richness than memory ones. It was observed that about 5% of naive CD4 clonotypes were shared across several donors.

Once extracted for a subset, genomic DNA was divided evenly among several immunoSEQ plates. This table comes from immunoSEQ multiplex PCR, and its TCRdb copy is limited to in-frame clones, with some not included. Among 700,000 or so clones listed, 72% were seen once. V lost 7 bases, J lost 0 bases, and 10 bases lay in between. Germline CDR1 reads SNHLY; CDR2 reads FYNNEI. The CDR3 loop spans 15 amino acids. Into CD45RA+ naive and CD45RA-negative memory subsets, the CD4+ cells were split. The chain is built from TRBV2 and TRBJ2-6, with a tentative D call TRBD1 (5 bases). Sample: memory CD4+ T cells sorted from blood. Stated subset: CD45RA-negative fraction. The source is a woman in her 30s in good health. In DNA form, the CDR3 reads TGTGCCAGCAACGGCAGGGCCTCTGGGGCCAACGTCCTGACTTTC. Its protein product is CASNGRASGANVLTF.